This T cell receptor beta chain stems from a study of OX40 agonist ivuxolimab in advanced cancers. Turning to the overall study: The costimulatory receptor OX40 (CD134) was targeted by ivuxolimab, a fully human IgG2 agonistic monoclonal antibody. Intravenous ivuxolimab was administered to patients every 2 weeks at six dose levels: 0.01, 0.1, 0.3, 1.5, 3 and 10 mg/kg. Of the roughly 54 patients in dose escalation, some 20 had hepatocellular carcinoma, about 15 had melanoma, 9 had renal cell carcinoma and 9 had head and neck cancer. In the dose-escalation cohort, 70% to 85% of patients were male, and the mean age was roughly 60 years with a range of about 23 to 79. Patients were allowed to have had prior anti-PD-1, anti-PD-L1 or anti-CTLA-4 therapy, and around 43% of the dose-escalation patients had been treated with checkpoint inhibitors. Partial responses occurred in three dose-escalation patients, of whom one had hepatocellular carcinoma and two had cutaneous melanoma. The point of sequencing TCRbeta in the periphery was to test whether ivuxolimab changed TCR sequence diversity and drove clonal T-cell expansion. The paper reports the monotherapy dose-escalation portion (N ≈ 50 patients) of the phase I ivuxolimab trial. General study outcomes and caveats: Partial responders in the 0.1-3.0 mg/kg groups had among the lowest normalized peripheral clonal expansion, especially among CD8+ T cells. Low levels of normalized T-cell clonal expansion were also shown by some nonresponding patients. Clonal expansion of both CD4+ and CD8+ blood T cells was observed from baseline to week 6 at doses 0.1 to 3.0 mg/kg. Which antigens the clonally expanded peripheral T cells were specific for was not determined. After ivuxolimab, more expanded clones were found on average in CD8+ T cells than in CD4+ T cells.

A few counts support this clone. Its antigen has not been determined. No base quality information exists; no much larger clone differs at one position. V and J are truncated by 1 base and 4 bases respectively, leaving an intervening sequence of 2 bases. CDR1 and CDR2 are read off the germline V gene as SNHLY and FYNNEI. Its CDR3 holds 12 amino acids, cysteine through phenylalanine. Only the CDR3 DNA is retained, 36 bases long and in frame from the first base. Patients with autoimmune disease history or receiving systemic immunosuppression were excluded from the trial. Peripheral blood for TCR sequencing was collected from all dose cohorts at baseline, on cycle 4 day 1, and on cycle 7 day 1. Samples were obtained from an open-label, multicenter, first-in-human phase I dose-escalation trial of ivuxolimab. The trial enrolled adults with locally advanced or metastatic head and neck squamous cell, hepatocellular, melanoma or renal cell carcinoma. Before TCR sequencing, CD4+ T cells and CD8+ T cells were sorted from peripheral blood as separate populations.

For sequencing of the TCRbeta CDR3 region, genomic DNA was extracted from the sorted cells. The immunoSEQ Assay was used for sequencing of TCRbeta CDR3 regions. Not all clones reach the TCRdb copy of this immuneACCESS table, which keeps in-frame sequences only. Checked studies attribute under half of the gap to unresolved V genes and leave the rest unexplained. The sample table records 50,000 to 65,000 clones; nearly 95% of these occur just once. The ten biggest clones cover around an eighth of the sample. The chain employs TRBV2 and TRBJ1-5; no D segment can be confidently identified. The clonotype originates from an adult with an advanced solid tumor such as melanoma, head and neck, liver or kidney cancer. Here the sequenced sample was CD4+ or CD8+ T cells sorted from blood, taken in a trial of the OX40 agonist ivuxolimab. Here is the DNA: TGTGCCAGCAGTGAAGTTAATCAGCCCCAGCATTTT. Its protein is CASSEVNQPQHF.